The 29 T cell receptor beta chains below all came from one sample that was sequenced in a study of blood T cells in healthy people across ages (dated by TCRdb to between 2015 and 2016). To prepare the library, 5' RACE was applied. The reads were generated on an Illumina HiSeq 2500. The second PCR ran for roughly 7 to 11 cycles and used a J-beta primer mix along with a sample-barcoded 5' primer. The public reads were reprocessed in TCRdb via fastp at Q25 and MiXCR, keeping in-frame beta chains. Each entry is one CDR3 protein sequence, shown with its most common DNA and genes. Across this sample there are approximately 940,000 distinct CDR3 sequences, with around 48% seen only once. The top ten clones comprise roughly 13% of the sample. Sequenced sample: blood. These receptors came from a man aged 25 to 40 in good health.

This clonotype was seen only once. The V and J genes are TRBV12-3 or TRBV12-4 and TRBJ1-5; D possibly uses TRBD1 or TRBD2 (5 bases each). The J call is in doubt because the DNA end fits TRBJ2-3 better. This CDR3 region has 14 residues. The CDR3 sequence is CASSSGPTNQPQYF. CDR3 DNA: TGTGCCAGCAGTTCGGGGCCTACCAATCAGCCCCAGTATTTT.

The genes are TRBV29-1 and TRBJ2-1; TRBD1 agrees at 8 bases. V trimming: 3 bases; J trimming: 10 bases; junction bases outside the gene matches: 11. The germline gives CDR1 SQVTM, CDR2 ANQGSEA. This CDR3 spans 14 amino acids. CDR3 nucleotides: TGCAGCGTTGATCTCCCGGACAGGGTACCCGAGCAGTTCTTC. It translates to CSVDLPDRVPEQFF.

This clonotype was seen a few times. The genes are TRBV27 and TRBJ2-7; no firm D call. CDR1 MNHEY and CDR2 SMNVEV come from the germline V gene (reference sequence). Trimming left V 2 bases short and J 0 bases short, with 11 bases between. The CDR3 contains 15 residues. CDR3 sequence: CASSLSSGISYEQYF. The CDR3 DNA follows: TGTGCCAGCAGTTTAAGTAGTGGAATCTCCTACGAGCAGTACTTC.

The rearrangement links TRBV5-6 to TRBJ2-5, with D possibly matching TRBD2 (5 bases). Per the germline V gene, CDR1 is SGHDT and CDR2 is YYEEEE. There are 15 residues in the CDR3. Trimming removed 4 bases from V and 9 bases from J, with 22 bases in between. Here the CDR3 reads CASSLNGGIGEAQYF. As DNA, the CDR3 is TGTGCCAGCAGCCTAAACGGAGGTATCGGTGAGGCCCAGTACTTC.

In the case of this clonotype: A junction boundary mismatches the germline segment, possibly from a read error. CDR3 in DNA: TGCGCCAGCATCCAAGAGGGGCAGGGCCATGAGCAGTTCTTC. This encodes CASIQEGQGHEQFF. The chain links TRBV4-1 to TRBJ2-1; tentatively, D is TRBD1 or TRBD2 (5 bases each). The CDR3 extends over 14 amino acids. Germline CDR1 is MGHRA and CDR2 is YSYEKL.

This clonotype was seen more than once but under ten times. The rearrangement joins TRBV20-1 to TRBJ2-2; D remains unclear. Trimming removed 6 bases at V and 5 bases at J, with 13 bases between. Germline-derived CDR1 and CDR2 are DFQATT and SNEGSKA (reference sequence). There are 13 residues in the CDR3. The CDR3 region has the DNA TGCAGTGCCCCCGAGGAAGGAACCGGGGAGCTGTTTTTT. It codes for CSAPEEGTGELFF.

This clonotype has more than one count but fewer than ten. This chain connects TRBV7-2 to TRBJ2-1; 7 bases fit TRBD1. The DNA end favors TRBJ2-7, so the J call may be wrong. This CDR3 region has 15 residues. The germline CDR1 and CDR2 sequences are SGHTA and FQGNSA. CDR3 in amino acids: CASSLDRALGYEQYF. DNA for the CDR3: TGTGCCAGCAGCCTCGACAGGGCGTTAGGGTACGAGCAGTACTTC.

The rearrangement joins TRBV7-9 to TRBJ2-1; D unresolved. This CDR3 is built from 10 residues. Trimming left V 6 bases short and J 5 bases short, with 2 bases between. The germline CDR1 and CDR2 sequences are SEHNR and FQNEAQ (reference sequence). As DNA, the CDR3 is TGTGCCAGCAGTAACAATGAGCAGTTCTTC. It specifies CASSNNEQFF.

Here the CDR3 DNA reads TGTGCCAGCAGCTCCAGGGGGCGAGGATACTACGAGCAGTACTTC. Translated: CASSSRGRGYYEQYF. The J gene is TRBJ2-7, the V gene TRBV5-6; 8 bases are a match to TRBD1. This CDR3 contains 15 residues. The germline CDR1 and CDR2 sequences are SGHDT and YYEEEE. V gave up 3 bases and J gave up 3 bases; unmatched junction bases: 8.

The rearrangement joins TRBV7-9 to TRBJ2-1; D could derive from TRBD1 or TRBD2 (6 bases each). Germline lookup yields CDR1 SEHNR and CDR2 FQNEAQ (reference sequence). The CDR3 is 14 residues long. With 4 bases removed from V and 6 bases from J, the gap between germline ends came to 13 bases. The CDR3 nucleotides read TGTGCCAGCAGCTCCCACGAGGGGGGCAATGAGCAGTTCTTC. This gives the protein CASSSHEGGNEQFF.

This clonotype was observed at least ten times. The chain couples TRBV6-2 or TRBV6-3 to TRBJ2-5; TRBD1 aligns across 7 bases. The germline CDR1 and CDR2 sequences are MNHEY and SVGEGT. This CDR3 is built from 15 residues. V dropped 4 bases and J dropped 4; count of bases not matched to a gene: 9. Here the CDR3 reads CASSSQGERRETQYF. The CDR3 nucleotides are TGTGCCAGCAGTTCTCAGGGGGAACGAAGAGAGACCCAGTACTTC.

The chain carries TRBV28 and TRBJ1-5; unclear D gene. This CDR3 spans 17 amino acids. The V end was cut by 7 bases, the J end by 2 bases, with 21 bases between. The germline CDR1 and CDR2 sequences are MDHEN and SYDVKM. CDR3 bases: TGTGCCAGCACCCGCCTGACCGGGGAGTCCCGCAATCAGCCCCAGCATTTT. This encodes CASTRLTGESRNQPQHF.

CDR3 sequence (DNA): TGTGCCAGCAGCTTTTTCGACAGGCAAACCACTGAAGCTTTCTTT. Translated: CASSFFDRQTTEAFF. J is TRBJ1-1 and V is TRBV5-5; weak D call: TRBD1 (6 bases). Deletions cut 2 bases from V and 4 bases from J, with 15 bases between. CDR1 SGHKS and CDR2 YYEKEE come from the germline V gene (reference sequence). The CDR3 length is 15 residues.

CDR3 sequence: CASANRGLSWDEQYF. DNA of the CDR3: TGCGCCAGCGCCAATAGGGGGTTGTCTTGGGATGAGCAGTACTTC. The genes are TRBV5-1 and TRBJ2-5; D may be TRBD1 (6 bases). V lost 7 bases, J lost 11 bases, and 27 bases lay in between. This CDR3 has 15 amino acids. Germline assignment: CDR1 SGHRS and CDR2 YFSETQ.

The chain carries TRBV9 and TRBJ2-7; 7 bases are shared with TRBD2. This CDR3 is built from 14 residues. Germline V CDR1 and CDR2: SGDLS, YYNGEE. V lost 0 bases, J lost 8 bases, and 8 bases stayed unmatched. The CDR3 loop reads CASSVEYRGGKQYF. DNA for the CDR3: TGTGCCAGCAGCGTAGAGTATAGGGGAGGGAAGCAGTACTTC.

The chain joins TRBV12-5 to TRBJ2-7, with D maybe TRBD1 (6 bases). The CDR3 loop spans 15 amino acids. Trimming pared 5 bases from V and 1 base from J, leaving 15 bases between. Looked up from germline, CDR1 is LGHNT and CDR2 is FRNRAP. CDR3 coding DNA: TGTGCTAGTGGTCCCCACAGGGAGCTTTCCTACGAGCAGTACTTC. Translation gives CASGPHRELSYEQYF.

V gene TRBV5-4 combines with J gene TRBJ1-2; no definite D call. Trimming removed 2 bases at V and 6 bases at J, with 11 bases between. Germline CDR1 and CDR2: SGHNT and YYREEE (reference sequence). The CDR3 runs to 13 residues. The CDR3 sequence: CASSFERTNGYTF. The CDR3, as DNA: TGTGCCAGCAGCTTCGAAAGGACCAATGGCTACACCTTC.

The CDR3 region is CASSSSRDRLAQETQYF. CDR3 DNA sequence: TGTGCCAGCAGCTCCTCCCGGGACAGGCTGGCCCAAGAGACCCAGTACTTC. The gene calls are TRBV11-2 and TRBJ2-5; 8 nucleotides line up with TRBD1. V lost 4 bases, J lost 1 base, and 11 bases stayed unmatched. This CDR3 contains 17 residues. From germline, CDR1 is SGHAT and CDR2 FQNNGV.

The gene calls are TRBV7-6 and TRBJ2-4; D is possibly TRBD1 (6 bases). Matching the DNA end better, TRBJ2-7 makes the J call doubtful. The V gene's germline CDR1 is SGHVS and CDR2 FNYEAQ. This CDR3 spans 14 amino acids. CDR3 sequence reads: CASSTRTDTYEQYF. DNA of the CDR3: TGTGCCAGCAGCACGCGGACAGATACCTACGAGCAGTACTTC.

This clonotype has just a few counts. This chain joins TRBV6-4 and TRBJ2-2; D is uncertain. The CDR3 sequence is 13 residues long. V dropped 0 bases and J dropped 6 bases, with 5 bases sitting between them. Germline CDR1 and CDR2: MRHNA and SNTAGT. The CDR3 DNA sequence: TGTGCCAGCAGTGACTCGCTAGCCGGGGAGCTGTTTTTT. Its protein is CASSDSLAGELFF.

This chain joins TRBV6-2 or TRBV6-3 and TRBJ2-3, with TRBD1 matching over 7 bases. With V trimmed by 6 bases and J by 2 bases, 8 bases remained unmatched. The length of the CDR3 is 15 residues. The germline V gene encodes CDR1 MNHEY and CDR2 SVGEGT. The CDR3 DNA reads as TGTGCCAGCAGCGACCCGGGACAGCCCACAGATACGCAGTATTTT. Its translation is CASSDPGQPTDTQYF.

The chain carries TRBV6-2 or TRBV6-3 and TRBJ1-2, with D unclear. Trimming took off 10 bases at V and 8 bases at J, with 14 bases between the two ends. CDR1 is MNHEY and CDR2 is SVGEGT in the germline V gene. The CDR3 contains 11 residues. The CDR3 bases are TGTGCCACTTGGGTGCGGTTCGGCTACACCTTC. Translation gives CATWVRFGYTF.

This clonotype was recorded once. J is TRBJ1-1 and V is TRBV5-1; no firm D call. The CDR3 length is 16 residues. The V gene lost 4 bases and the J gene lost 0 bases, with 16 bases spanning the gap. Looked up from germline, CDR1 is SGHRS and CDR2 is YFSETQ. The CDR3 nucleotides read TGCGCCAGCAGCGACGGGTTCGGCGAGATGAACACTGAAGCTTTCTTT. It specifies CASSDGFGEMNTEAFF.

This chain joins TRBV21-1 and TRBJ2-1; the D call of TRBD2 is as the table states it, not checked on the DNA. TRBV21-1 is termed a pseudogene. CDR3 length: 16 amino acids. The CDR3 DNA sequence: TGTGCCAGCAGCAAAGTCCGCAGTCGGACCCAAGAGACCCAGTTCTTC. Its protein is CASSKVRSRTQETQFF.

This chain uses TRBV6-1 with TRBJ1-5; D may be TRBD1 (5 bases). Trimming removed 3 bases from V and 4 bases from J, with 13 bases in between. This CDR3 contains 15 residues. CDR1 and CDR2 from the germline V gene are MNHNS and SASEGT. The CDR3 sequence is CASSDYPGPNQPQHF. The CDR3, as DNA: TGTGCCAGCAGTGACTATCCGGGACCTAATCAGCCCCAGCATTTT.

V usage is TRBV4-2 and J usage is TRBJ1-4; weak D call: TRBD1 (5 bases). The CDR3 loop spans 17 amino acids. From germline, CDR1 is LGHNA and CDR2 YNFKEQ. V lost 1 base to trimming and J lost 0 bases, with 12 bases between them. The CDR3 nucleotides read TGTGCCAGCAGCCAAGGAGACAGCCTACCAACTAATGAAAAACTGTTTTTT. Translation: CASSQGDSLPTNEKLFF.

Only a few counts were recorded for this clonotype. The chain carries TRBV4-3 and TRBJ2-1, with 7 bases aligning to TRBD2. With 0 bases clipped from V and 8 bases from J, the junction kept 4 bases outside the gene matches. This CDR3 is 14 amino acids long. Germline lookup yields CDR1 LGHNA and CDR2 YSLEER. This CDR3 is CASSQDSSGDEQFF. In DNA form, the CDR3 reads TGCGCCAGCAGCCAAGATTCGAGCGGGGATGAGCAGTTCTTC.

J is TRBJ2-1 and V is TRBV20-1; 8 bases line up with TRBD2. The length of the CDR3 is 15 residues. Unmatched junction bases numbered 12, after V lost 5 bases and J lost 6 bases. Germline CDR1 reads DFQATT; CDR2 reads SNEGSKA (reference sequence). Here the CDR3 DNA reads TGCAGTGCTCGTCCTCCGACGGGGGGGTTCAATGAGCAGTTCTTC. Translation: CSARPPTGGFNEQFF.

This clonotype was seen more than once but under ten times. J is TRBJ2-3 and V is TRBV20-1; TRBD1 matches 10 bases. This CDR3 is built from 15 residues. The ends lost 6 bases at V and 0 bases at J; junction bases unmatched: 6. CDR1 and CDR2 from the germline V gene are DFQATT and SNEGSKA (reference sequence). The CDR3 spells CSAPRQGASTDTQYF. CDR3 nucleotide sequence: TGCAGTGCGCCCCGACAGGGGGCAAGCACAGATACGCAGTATTTT.